Included here is one TCR beta chain sequence, with context. This specimen comes from a study of blood T cell repertoires in COVID-19. About the research overall: Collection of acute and convalescent COVID-19 samples took place in the United States, Italy and Spain. From T cells, B-cell-depleted T cells, or PBMCs came the material, which was cDNA or gDNA.

Per the original methods: Reference gene primer amplification yielded estimated nucleated cell counts. Sequencing used immunoSEQ multiplex PCR; TCRdb keeps in-frame clones, though not all of them. V, J and clone size reflect that table, while D and trimming were determined from the DNA. The sample lists 200,000 or so clones, around 81% occurring once. The CDR3 consists of 17 residues. V lost 3 bases to trimming and J lost 6 bases, with 23 bases between them. Germline lookup yields CDR1 DFQATT and CDR2 SNEGSKA (reference sequence). Input material: peripheral blood. V gene TRBV20-1 combines with J gene TRBJ1-4, with D possibly being TRBD1 (5 bases). The clonotype was recovered from a woman in her sixties with acute or convalescent COVID-19. CDR3 DNA: TGCAGTGCTAGTCGTTTATCTGGTTGGGGCAAGGATGAAAAACTGTTTTTT. It is translated as CSASRLSGWGKDEKLFF.